Listed below are T cell receptor beta chains from one sample, sequenced in a study of CD8 T cells in Susac syndrome. A single record per CDR3 protein comes from TCRdb applying MiXCR to the immunoSEQ multiplex PCR reads. The table has 250,000 to 300,000 distinct CDR3 sequences, more than 75% seen once. Sequences were obtained from CD8+ T cells from PBMCs. The receptors were sampled from a human donor with multiple sclerosis. Both conserved end residues are part of each CDR3. Each record gives: J gene, V gene, CDR3 protein.

j_gene: TRBJ2-2; v_gene: TRBV27; CDR3aa: CASNGLQGSGELFF
j_gene: TRBJ2-3; v_gene: TRBV21-1; CDR3aa: CASSKGGKEDTQYF
j_gene: TRBJ2-1; v_gene: TRBV12-3/TRBV12-4; CDR3aa: CASSKLKLGPKGAEQFF
j_gene: TRBJ2-7; v_gene: TRBV7-9; CDR3aa: CASSGTGREQYF
j_gene: TRBJ2-5; v_gene: TRBV3-1; CDR3aa: CASSHLTSGQETQYF
j_gene: TRBJ2-3; v_gene: TRBV2; CDR3aa: CASRPGGRTGDTQYF
j_gene: TRBJ2-1; v_gene: TRBV27; CDR3aa: CASSPGTSGRSMYNEQFF
j_gene: TRBJ2-1; v_gene: TRBV2; CDR3aa: CASSERQGFNNEQFF
j_gene: TRBJ2-1; v_gene: TRBV5-6; CDR3aa: CASSLSWSGRNEQFF
j_gene: TRBJ2-7; v_gene: TRBV27; CDR3aa: CASSLSSARREQYF
j_gene: TRBJ1-2; v_gene: TRBV5-6; CDR3aa: CAGSLGLMRGYTF
j_gene: TRBJ2-1; v_gene: TRBV27; CDR3aa: CASSTPGRSLYNEQFF
j_gene: TRBJ2-1; v_gene: TRBV18; CDR3aa: CASSPGQGLNKGNEQFF
j_gene: TRBJ2-1; v_gene: TRBV7-7; CDR3aa: CASSLDLAPYNEQFF
j_gene: TRBJ2-7; v_gene: TRBV23-1; CDR3aa: CASSPKGCPNYEQYF
j_gene: TRBJ2-3; v_gene: TRBV20-1; CDR3aa: CSARDRLAGLTSTDTQYF
j_gene: TRBJ1-1; v_gene: TRBV7-9; CDR3aa: CASSSRTMNTEAFF
j_gene: TRBJ2-3; v_gene: TRBV7-9; CDR3aa: CASSSPPNTQYF
j_gene: TRBJ1-5; v_gene: TRBV2; CDR3aa: CASSESQGRNQPQHF
j_gene: TRBJ2-7; v_gene: TRBV27; CDR3aa: CASRPGSRGTEQYF
j_gene: TRBJ2-3; v_gene: TRBV9; CDR3aa: CASSGDGTLTDTQYF
j_gene: TRBJ2-5; v_gene: TRBV7-9; CDR3aa: CASSLEAETQYF
j_gene: TRBJ2-1; v_gene: TRBV27; CDR3aa: CASSFGGSHNEQFF